Shown below are 13 T cell receptor beta chains from a single sample sequenced in a study of T cells in Graves' hyperthyroidism and ophthalmopathy. The CDR3 regions of TCR beta were amplified from RNA transcripts. During a first-round RT-PCR of the TCR CDR3, the HTBI primer set was used. TCRdb analysed the multiplex PCR reads with MiXCR anew, one entry per CDR3 protein. The table records around 600,000 distinct CDR3 sequences, about a sixth of them present only once. Sample: blood. All receptors derive from a woman aged 40 to 50 with Graves' ophthalmopathy.

Many counts were recorded for this clonotype. J is TRBJ2-7 and V is TRBV11-2; TRBD2 is a possible D gene (5 bases). Trimming took 0 bases from V and 1 from J, leaving 7 bases between them. The CDR3 spans 14 residues. Per germline, CDR1 SGHAT and CDR2 FQNNGV. The CDR3 region has the DNA TGTGCCAGCAGCTTAGAAGGAGGATCCTACGAGCAGTACTTC. Translated: CASSLEGGSYEQYF.

In its sample, this clonotype was seen a few times. V gene TRBV5-1 combines with J gene TRBJ1-4; D uncertain. Germline CDR1 reads SGHRS; CDR2 reads YFSETQ. CDR3 length: 17 amino acids. V was shortened by 0 bases and J by 5 bases, with 17 bases between the two germline ends. CDR3 bases: TGCGCCAGCAGCTTGGCCTATAGTGGACTATCAAATGAAAAACTGTTTTTT. As protein: CASSLAYSGLSNEKLFF. Using reference TRBV5-1 and TRBJ1-4 for the parts outside the CDR3, the full variable domain is KAGVTQTPRYLIKTRGQQVTLSCSPISGHRSVSWYQQTPGQGLQFLFEYFSETQRNKGNFPGRFSGRQFSNSRSEMNVSTLELGDSALYLCASSLAYSGLSNEKLFFGSGTQLSVL.

The CDR3 spells CASSRLGGNQETQYF. The CDR3, as DNA: TGCGCCAGCAGCCGACTGGGGGGGAATCAAGAGACCCAGTACTTC. This rearrangement joins TRBV5-1 to TRBJ2-5; TRBD2 matches 7 bases. J lost 2 bases, V lost 4 bases, and 8 bases had no gene match. Germline V gene sequence: CDR1 SGHRS, CDR2 YFSETQ. This CDR3 is built from 15 residues.

This clonotype came up many times. The chain employs TRBV19 and TRBJ1-1, with D uncertain. Germline lookup yields CDR1 LNHDA and CDR2 SQIVND (reference sequence). CDR3 size: 14 residues. V lost 3 bases and J lost 6, with 14 bases in between. In DNA form, the CDR3 reads TGTGCCAGTAGTATGACTTTGGGAGGCCCTGAAGCTTTCTTT. It yields the protein CASSMTLGGPEAFF.

Concerning this clonotype itself: With a much larger clone just one base away, this may be a read error. This chain uses TRBV2 with TRBJ2-7, with TRBD1 identical over 7 bases. In germline, CDR1 is SNHLY, CDR2 FYNNEI. J lost 3 bases, V lost 7 bases, and 6 bases had no gene match. The CDR3 consists of 13 residues. The DNA for the CDR3 is TGTGCCAGCACCCTGGACAGGAGCTACGAGCAGTACTTC. Its translation is CASTLDRSYEQYF. Together with reference TRBV2 and TRBJ2-7, the CDR3 gives the full variable domain: EPEVTQTPSHQVTQMGQEVILRCVPISNHLYFYWYRQILGQKVEFLVSFYNNEISEKSEIFDDQFSVERPDGSNFTLKIRSTKLEDSAMYFCASTLDRSYEQYFGPGTRLTVT.

This clonotype was seen at least ten times. The V call is TRBV10-3, the J call TRBJ1-2, with TRBD1 matching 7 bases. The CDR3 has 15 amino acids. Germline CDR1 reads ENHRY; CDR2 reads SYGVKD. Germline trimming cut 3 bases from V and 2 bases from J; bases unmatched to any gene: 6. The CDR3 DNA is TGTGCCATCAGTGATCCCGGGACAGAGAACTATGGCTACACCTTC. Translation: CAISDPGTENYGYTF.

The chain uses TRBV4-1 and TRBJ2-7, with a possible D match to TRBD1 (5 bases). Germline V lookup: CDR1 MGHRA, CDR2 YSYEKL. V lost 3 bases to trimming and J lost 5 bases, with 17 bases between them. This CDR3 is 15 amino acids long. The CDR3 protein is CASSHRAGMRNEQYF. The CDR3 nucleotides read TGCGCCAGCAGCCACCGCGCAGGGATGCGGAACGAGCAGTACTTC.

This clonotype showed up just a few times. V is TRBV11-2 and J is TRBJ2-1; D possibly corresponds to TRBD1 (5 bases). Germline lookup yields CDR1 SGHAT and CDR2 FQNNGV. The length of the CDR3 is 15 residues. V gave up 0 bases and J gave up 4 bases, with 10 bases separating them. CDR3 amino acids: CASSLEGDGYNEQFF. As DNA, the CDR3 is TGTGCCAGCAGCTTAGAAGGGGATGGGTACAATGAGCAGTTCTTC.

The rearrangement uses TRBV7-9 and TRBJ2-3; 7 bases agree with TRBD2. J lost 4 bases, V lost 5 bases, and 9 bases had no gene match. Per the germline V gene, CDR1 is SEHNR and CDR2 is FQNEAQ (reference sequence). The CDR3 runs to 15 residues. CDR3 coding DNA: TGTGCCAGCAGCCCATTGGGACTAAGCGCAGATACGCAGTATTTT. Translating gives CASSPLGLSADTQYF.

In this sample, this clonotype turned up a few times. One junction end disagrees with the germline gene, perhaps due to a read error. The J gene is TRBJ2-7, the V gene TRBV7-3; 7 nucleotides line up with TRBD2. CDR1 and CDR2 (germline): SGHTA, FQGTGA. This CDR3 has 15 residues. In DNA form, the CDR3 reads TGTGCCAGCTCCTCTGGCGGGAGTTTCTCCAACGAGCAGTACTTC. The encoded protein is CASSSGGSFSNEQYF.

The chain has TRBV12-3 or TRBV12-4 and TRBJ1-6; 8 nucleotides line up with TRBD1. The CDR3 runs to 14 residues. Trimming at V came to 6 bases and at J to 9 bases, leaving 7 bases not matched to a gene. The CDR3 bases are TGTGCCAGCAGACGGACAGGGTATCCTTCACCCCTCCACTTT. The encoded protein is CASRRTGYPSPLHF.

There are many counts of this clonotype. The chain couples TRBV2 to TRBJ1-1; D may be TRBD1 (5 bases). This CDR3 comprises 13 residues. CDR1 SNHLY and CDR2 FYNNEI come from the germline V gene. Trimming left V 5 bases short and J 7 bases short, with 14 bases between. Written as DNA, the CDR3 is TGTGCCAGCAGTTTCAGGGAACGCAGTGAAGCTTTCTTT. The encoded protein is CASSFRERSEAFF.

With respect to this clonotype: The CDR3 end shows no conserved phenylalanine or tryptophan, and so a read error is likely. The chain joins TRBV29-1 to TRBJ2-5; 7 nucleotides match TRBD2. This CDR3 region has 14 residues. The junction had 10 bases not matched to a gene; V was cut back by 7 bases and J by 2 bases. Germline V gives CDR1 SQVTM, CDR2 ANQGSEA. The CDR3: CSGAQGGAQETQYV. The CDR3 DNA is TGCAGCGGCGCTCAGGGAGGGGCGCAAGAGACCCAGTACGTC.